This TCR beta chain was observed in a study of blood T cell repertoires in COVID-19. About the research overall: Both acute and convalescent COVID-19 samples were obtained from the United States, Italy and Spain. PBMCs, B-cell-depleted T cells, or T cells provided the cDNA or gDNA that made up the material.

As handled by the study authors: The assay estimated nucleated cells by amplifying reference gene primers. The table came from immunoSEQ multiplex PCR; TCRdb's copy has only in-frame clones and leaves some out. From that table come the V and J calls and clone size; the DNA was used to work out D and trimming. The sample holds more than 300,000 clones, nearly 90% seen once. The V gene lost 4 bases and the J gene lost 4 bases, with 11 bases spanning the gap. The CDR3 is made up of 14 amino acids. Germline V gene sequence: CDR1 MNHEY, CDR2 SMNVEV (reference sequence). This clone came up a few times. Recruited during active infection, patients (from Seattle) were subsequently followed longitudinally.

Sequencing was carried out using peripheral blood. This TCR derives from a woman aged 25 to 45 with COVID-19, enrolled during active disease. The chain is built from TRBV27 and TRBJ2-4; possibly TRBD1 for D (6 bases). CDR3 protein: CASSSLDSKNIQYF. CDR3 in DNA: TGTGCCAGCAGTTCCTTGGACAGTAAAAACATTCAGTACTTC.